Shown below are 23 T cell receptor beta chains from a single sample sequenced in a study of T cells in Graves' hyperthyroidism and ophthalmopathy (dated by TCRdb to the late 2010s). The library was built by means of multiplex PCR. Sequencer: Illumina HiSeq 2000. The TCR beta CDR3 regions were amplified from RNA transcripts. For the first round of RT-PCR on the TCR CDR3, the HTBI primer set was used together with the Qiagen OneStep RT-PCR kit. TCRdb handled the public reads itself, with Q25 trimming in fastp and clone calling in MiXCR, and kept productive beta chains. Entries that share a CDR3 protein sequence are merged under the most common genes and DNA. This sample has roughly 250,000 distinct CDR3 sequences in its table, and about 20% of those were observed once. Over 55% of the sample belongs to the ten largest clones. What was sequenced was blood. These receptors originate from a young man with Graves' ophthalmopathy.

This clonotype has a count of ten or more. The CDR3 DNA follows: TGTGCCAGCAGCTCGGACAGTAACACTGAAGCTTTCTTT. Translating it yields CASSSDSNTEAFF. This chain connects TRBV7-3 to TRBJ1-1; possibly TRBD1 for D (6 bases). Germline CDR1 and CDR2: SGHTA and FQGTGA. V dropped 4 bases and J dropped 2 bases, with 8 bases sitting between them. CDR3 length: 13 amino acids.

This sequence joins TRBV30 and TRBJ1-3; D remains unclear. V was cut by 6 bases and J by 3 bases, with 9 bases left in between. The CDR3 length is 12 residues. The germline CDR1 and CDR2 sequences are GTSNPN and SVGIG (reference sequence). CDR3 loop: CACALNGNTIYF. CDR3 bases: TGTGCCTGTGCCCTGAATGGAAACACCATATATTTT.

Many counts were recorded for this clonotype. The chain recombines TRBV7-8 with TRBJ1-1; 7 bases are shared with TRBD1. The CDR3 spans 15 residues. The V gene end was trimmed by 6 bases and the J gene end by 3 bases; junction bases not matched to a gene: 10. The V gene's germline CDR1 is SGHVS and CDR2 FQNEAQ. The CDR3, as DNA: TGTGCCAGCAGTCGAAACTCAGGGGGATACACTGAAGCTTTCTTT. Its protein is CASSRNSGGYTEAFF.

With respect to this clonotype: A much larger clonotype is one base distant, so this may be a read error. V usage is TRBV6-1 and J usage is TRBJ1-2; no clear D. CDR3 length: 15 residues. V was cut by 11 bases and J by 2 bases, with 21 bases left in between. Germline-derived CDR1 and CDR2 are MNHNS and SASEGT. DNA for the CDR3: TGTGCCGGCACCCCCCTGTCGGGCAGAAACTATGGCTACACCTTC. Its translation is CAGTPLSGRNYGYTF.

The chain is built from TRBV7-2 and TRBJ2-5, with D perhaps matching TRBD2 (6 bases). Between the trimmed V and J ends, which lost 5 bases and 5 bases, there was a span of 15 bases. The CDR3 length is 14 residues. Germline CDR1 is SGHTA and CDR2 is FQGNSA. CDR3 nucleotides: TGTGCCAGCAGCAACTACGGGGCGGGGGAGACCCAGTACTTC. It specifies CASSNYGAGETQYF.

CDR3 DNA: TGTGCCAGCAGTTTCGCCCCGGGACAGGGAAGCACTGAAGCTTTCTTT. Residues: CASSFAPGQGSTEAFF. The V call is TRBV12-3 or TRBV12-4, the J call TRBJ1-1; 9 bases agree with TRBD1. Unmatched junction bases numbered 9, after V lost 3 bases and J lost 4 bases. The CDR3 is 16 residues long.

The genes are TRBV5-5 and TRBJ1-6; 9 bases are a match to TRBD1. V gave up 4 bases and J gave up 10 bases; unmatched junction bases: 12. CDR1 and CDR2 (germline): SGHKS, YYEKEE (reference sequence). The length of the CDR3 is 16 residues. DNA for the CDR3: TGTGCCAGCAGCAACCAACCGGGACAGGGTAGCTCACCCCTCCACTTT. This encodes CASSNQPGQGSSPLHF.

The chain joins TRBV27 to TRBJ1-1, with D tentatively TRBD1 (6 bases). CDR1 and CDR2 from the germline V gene are MNHEY and SMNVEV (reference sequence). The ends were cut back, 8 bases at V and 5 bases at J, with 18 bases in the middle. The CDR3 extends over 14 amino acids. CDR3 nucleotide sequence: TGTGCCAGCGGACGACTCACAGGGATAACTGAAGCTTTCTTT. This sequence encodes CASGRLTGITEAFF.

This chain uses TRBV6-1 with TRBJ1-1, with D hard to call. The CDR3 covers 14 residues. Germline loops: CDR1 MNHNS, CDR2 SASEGT. V was pared by 2 bases and J by 1 base, with 8 bases between. CDR3 protein: CASSENPGNTEAFF. CDR3 sequence (DNA): TGTGCCAGCAGTGAAAACCCGGGGAACACTGAAGCTTTCTTT.

This chain uses TRBV10-3 with TRBJ2-7, with TRBD2 matching over 9 bases. Trimming removed 6 bases from V and 4 bases from J; junction bases left unmatched: 13. CDR1 is ENHRY, CDR2 SYGVKD, per germline. The CDR3 is 16 residues long. The CDR3 sequence: CAISLEIAGVMYEQYF. CDR3 nucleotide sequence: TGTGCCATCAGCCTGGAAATAGCGGGAGTTATGTACGAGCAGTACTTC.

This clonotype was seen only a few times. The chain couples TRBV4-1 to TRBJ2-7, with 8 bases that match TRBD2. In germline, CDR1 is MGHRA, CDR2 YSYEKL. V dropped 5 bases and J dropped 5; count of bases not matched to a gene: 5. The CDR3 loop spans 13 amino acids. The CDR3 nucleotides are TGCGCCAGCAGCAAGGGACTAGTTGACGAGCAGTACTTC. It specifies CASSKGLVDEQYF.

In this sample, this clonotype turned up a few times. This could be a read error, since a much larger clone is one nucleotide away. V is TRBV2 and J is TRBJ2-3, with 9 bases lining up with TRBD1. CDR1 and CDR2 (germline): SNHLY, FYNNEI. The junction had 8 bases not matched to a gene; V was cut back by 3 bases and J by 4 bases. This CDR3 spans 16 amino acids. This chain's CDR3 is CASSEINRGPSDTQYF. As DNA, the CDR3 is TGTGCCAGCAGTGAGATTAACAGGGGGCCATCAGATACGCAGTATTTT. The full variable domain, completed using reference TRBV2 and TRBJ2-3, is EPEVTQTPSHQVTQMGQEVILRCVPISNHLYFYWYRQILGQKVEFLVSFYNNEISEKSEIFDDQFSVERPDGSNFTLKIRSTKLEDSAMYFCASSEINRGPSDTQYFGPGTRLTVL.

This clonotype occurred many times. This chain connects TRBV11-2 to TRBJ2-5, with 7 bases matching TRBD2. Trimming cost V 6 bases and J 5 bases; bases outside gene matches: 9. This CDR3 is 14 amino acids long. Germline CDR1 is SGHAT and CDR2 is FQNNGV. Here the CDR3 reads CASSQRAGEETQYF. CDR3 nucleotides: TGTGCCAGCAGTCAGCGGGCGGGAGAGGAGACCCAGTACTTC.

This clonotype was detected only a few times. The genes are TRBV27 and TRBJ2-7; 7 bases align to TRBD2. The CDR3 loop spans 15 amino acids. Looked up from germline, CDR1 is MNHEY and CDR2 is SMNVEV (reference sequence). Trimming at V came to 3 bases and at J to 0 bases, leaving 5 bases not matched to a gene. This chain's CDR3 is CASSLSGRYSYEQYF. CDR3 sequence (DNA): TGTGCCAGCAGTTTGTCCGGGAGGTACTCCTACGAGCAGTACTTC.

The sample holds a few counts of this clonotype. The rearrangement links TRBV7-9 to TRBJ2-2, with 7 positions matching TRBD1. The CDR3 has 14 amino acids. CDR1 is SEHNR, CDR2 FQNEAQ, per germline (reference sequence). V shed 5 bases, J shed 6 bases, and the junction held 6 bases outside the gene matches. CDR3 amino acids: CASSLEQGSGELFF. In nucleotides, the CDR3 is TGTGCCAGCAGCCTGGAACAGGGGTCCGGGGAGCTGTTTTTT.

As regards this clonotype: This could be a read error, since a much larger clone is one nucleotide away. This rearrangement joins TRBV27 to TRBJ2-7, with 11 bases lining up with TRBD2. V was clipped by 8 bases and J by 3 bases; unmatched bases: 9. The CDR3 is made up of 15 amino acids. From germline, CDR1 is MNHEY and CDR2 SMNVEV (reference sequence). The chain's CDR3 is CASGISGRADYEQYF. DNA of the CDR3: TGTGCCAGCGGGATTAGCGGGAGGGCCGACTACGAGCAGTACTTC.

This sequence joins TRBV5-1 and TRBJ2-1; perhaps TRBD2 as D (5 bases). The CDR3 runs to 15 residues. The germline gives CDR1 SGHRS, CDR2 YFSETQ. V was clipped by 0 bases and J by 4 bases, with 11 bases between them. The CDR3 sequence is CASSLGSGVYNEQFF. The CDR3 nucleotides are TGCGCCAGCAGCTTGGGCAGCGGAGTGTACAATGAGCAGTTCTTC.

This clonotype was observed many times. The genes are TRBV11-2 and TRBJ2-7; 7 nucleotides line up with TRBD2. This CDR3 has 17 amino acids. Trimming took 5 bases from V and 2 from J; bases not matched to a gene: 15. The germline gives CDR1 SGHAT, CDR2 FQNNGV. The CDR3 sequence is CASSPTNWASGTYEQYF. The CDR3 DNA reads as TGTGCCAGCAGCCCAACAAACTGGGCTAGCGGAACCTACGAGCAGTACTTC.

The chain links TRBV10-3 to TRBJ2-1; D could derive from TRBD1 or TRBD2 (6 bases each). The V gene's germline CDR1 is ENHRY and CDR2 SYGVKD. Trimming stripped 0 bases from V and 8 bases from J, with 29 bases between. This CDR3 comprises 20 residues. The CDR3 sequence is CAISESGQGRREQFGDEQFF. The CDR3 DNA is TGTGCCATCAGTGAGTCGGGGCAGGGGAGACGGGAGCAGTTCGGCGATGAGCAGTTCTTC.

The V call is TRBV28, the J call TRBJ2-5; D gene ambiguous. This CDR3 region has 15 residues. Per the germline V gene, CDR1 is MDHEN and CDR2 is SYDVKM. Trimming left V 5 bases short and J 7 bases short, with 20 bases between. The chain's CDR3 is CASSPRREPKGTQYF. The CDR3 DNA sequence: TGTGCCAGCAGTCCCCGAAGGGAACCAAAGGGGACCCAGTACTTC.

The chain links TRBV7-9 to TRBJ2-3; the D gene could be TRBD1 or TRBD2 (6 bases each). This CDR3 is 16 amino acids long. The germline CDR1 and CDR2 sequences are SEHNR and FQNEAQ (reference sequence). V lost 5 bases and J 3 bases, leaving 18 bases between the germline ends. The CDR3: CASSLRNQGTTDTQYF. DNA of the CDR3: TGTGCCAGCAGCCTCCGGAACCAGGGGACTACAGATACGCAGTATTTT.

This clonotype was seen only a few times. The chain joins TRBV5-1 to TRBJ2-1; 7 positions match TRBD2. CDR1 and CDR2 from the germline V gene are SGHRS and YFSETQ. The CDR3 is made up of 14 amino acids. Trimming removed 0 bases from V and 9 bases from J; junction bases left unmatched: 6. The CDR3 protein is CASSLVPSGSEQFF. CDR3 sequence (DNA): TGCGCCAGCAGCTTGGTGCCTAGCGGTAGTGAGCAGTTCTTC.

This clonotype was seen a handful of times. The chain links TRBV12-3 or TRBV12-4 to TRBJ2-7, with TRBD2 identical over 10 bases. This CDR3 is built from 16 residues. V was pared by 6 bases and J by 3 bases, with 11 bases of the junction left unmatched. This CDR3 reads CASRRGAGGPVYEQYF. CDR3 DNA sequence: TGTGCCAGCAGACGTGGAGCGGGAGGGCCGGTCTACGAGCAGTACTTC.